The entry below describes one T cell receptor (beta chain). Its antigen remains unidentified. V dropped 4 bases and J dropped 4 bases, with 17 bases sitting between them. In germline, CDR1 is SGHRS, CDR2 YFSETQ. CDR3 size: 15 residues. Some clones are missing from TCRdb's copy, which holds only in-frame ones; the method was immunoSEQ multiplex PCR. Of about 56,000 clones listed, roughly four fifths are singletons. This entry comes from a study of radiotherapy plus CTLA-4 blockade in lung cancer. Study-wide results and limits: Clones derived from tumor TCRs expanded in blood after radiotherapy plus ipilimumab.

This sequence originates from a human donor with non-small cell lung cancer who had a complete response to radiotherapy plus ipilimumab. The rearrangement uses TRBV5-1 and TRBJ1-2; D is unclear. Specimen: peripheral blood, collected from a patient treated with radiotherapy plus ipilimumab. Written as DNA, the CDR3 is TGCGCCAGCAGCCCCGCATCGACACTCCTCTATGGCTACACCTTC. Translation gives CASSPASTLLYGYTF.